This TCR beta chain was identified during a study of T-cell reconstitution after alpha-beta-depleted transplantation in children. Germline loops: CDR1 MNHEY, CDR2 SVGAGI. V was shortened by 6 bases and J by 8 bases, with 16 bases between the two germline ends. The CDR3 runs to 14 residues. Unique molecular identifiers were incorporated into the prepared TCRbeta library. TCRdb analysed the PCR reads with MiXCR anew, one entry per CDR3 protein. The data contain 670,000 or so distinct CDR3 sequences, approximately 14% of them seen just once; the ten biggest clones take up 0.79%. The rearrangement links TRBV6-5 to TRBJ1-4, with D possibly being TRBD1 (6 bases). Specimen: PBMCs, collected before TCRalphabeta/CD19-depleted stem cell transplant. The TCR sequence derives from a girl aged 2 to 10 with congenital amegakaryocytic thrombocytopenia, due to receive a stem cell transplant. Here the CDR3 DNA reads TGTGCCAGCAGCTACGGCGTGGGGGGCGAAAAACTGTTTTTT. The encoded protein is CASSYGVGGEKLFF.